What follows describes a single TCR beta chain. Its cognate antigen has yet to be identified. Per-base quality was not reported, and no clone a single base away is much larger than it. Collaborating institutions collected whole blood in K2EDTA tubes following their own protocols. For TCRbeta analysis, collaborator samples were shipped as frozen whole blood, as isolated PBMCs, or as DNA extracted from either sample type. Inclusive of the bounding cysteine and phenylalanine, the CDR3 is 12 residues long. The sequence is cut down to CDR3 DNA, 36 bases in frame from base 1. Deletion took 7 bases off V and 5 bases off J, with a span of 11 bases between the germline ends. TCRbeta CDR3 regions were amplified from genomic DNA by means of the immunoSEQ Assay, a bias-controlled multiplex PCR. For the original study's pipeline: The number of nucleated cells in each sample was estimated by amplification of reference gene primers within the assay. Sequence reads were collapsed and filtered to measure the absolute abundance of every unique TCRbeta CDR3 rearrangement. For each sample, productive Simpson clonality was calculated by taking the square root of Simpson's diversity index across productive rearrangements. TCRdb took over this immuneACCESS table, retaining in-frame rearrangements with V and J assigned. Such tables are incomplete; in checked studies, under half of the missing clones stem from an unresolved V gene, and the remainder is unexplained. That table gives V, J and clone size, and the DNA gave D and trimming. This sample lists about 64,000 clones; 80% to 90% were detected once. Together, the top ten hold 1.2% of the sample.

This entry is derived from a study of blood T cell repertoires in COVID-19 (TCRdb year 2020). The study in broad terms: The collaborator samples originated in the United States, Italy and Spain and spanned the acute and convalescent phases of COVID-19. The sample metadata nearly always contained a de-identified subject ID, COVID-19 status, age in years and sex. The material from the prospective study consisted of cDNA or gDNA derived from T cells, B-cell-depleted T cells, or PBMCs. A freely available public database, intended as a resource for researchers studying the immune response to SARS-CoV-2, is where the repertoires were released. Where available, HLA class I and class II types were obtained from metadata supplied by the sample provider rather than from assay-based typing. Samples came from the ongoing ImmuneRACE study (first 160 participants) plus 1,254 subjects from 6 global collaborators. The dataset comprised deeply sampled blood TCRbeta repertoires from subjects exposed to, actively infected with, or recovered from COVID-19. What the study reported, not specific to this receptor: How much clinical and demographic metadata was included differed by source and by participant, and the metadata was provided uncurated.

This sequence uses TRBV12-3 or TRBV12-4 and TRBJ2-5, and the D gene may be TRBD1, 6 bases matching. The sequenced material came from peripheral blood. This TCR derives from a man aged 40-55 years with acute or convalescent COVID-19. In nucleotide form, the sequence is TGTGCCAGCACCCGAGGGGGTGAGACCCAGTACTTC. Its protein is CASTRGGETQYF.